The 31 T cell receptor beta chains below all came from one sample that was sequenced in a study of control samples from healthy donors and cancer patients. Libraries were prepared by immunoSEQ multiplex PCR; TCRdb keeps only in-frame clonotypes and omits some of them. The sample shows over 100,000 clones, approximately 90% of them seen only once. Sequenced sample: blood. Receptor source: a woman between 45 and 65 years old in good health.

The chain links TRBV28 to TRBJ1-5, with D possibly TRBD1 on 6 matching bases. Trimming left V 6 bases short and J 5 bases short, with 11 bases between. The CDR3 extends over 13 amino acids. CDR1 is MDHEN, CDR2 SYDVKM, per germline. CDR3: CASRGTTHQPQHF. CDR3 nucleotides: TGTGCCAGCAGGGGGACAACTCATCAGCCCCAGCATTTT.

The J gene is TRBJ2-5, the V gene TRBV7-2, with D possibly TRBD2 on 7 matching bases. Looked up from germline, CDR1 is SGHTA and CDR2 is FQGNSA. V was shortened by 6 bases and J by 4 bases, with 12 bases between the two germline ends. The CDR3 length is 13 residues. CDR3 region: CASSWGGRETQYF. CDR3 in DNA: TGTGCCAGCAGTTGGGGGGGGCGAGAGACCCAGTACTTC. Looking up the rest from reference TRBV7-2 and TRBJ2-5 gives the full variable domain: GAGVSQSPSNKVTEKGKDVELRCDPISGHTALYWYRQSLGQGLEFLIYFQGNSAPDKSGLPSDRFSAERTGGSVSTLTIQRTQQEDSAVYLCASSWGGRETQYFGPGTRLLVL.

The V call is TRBV7-9, the J call TRBJ2-1; 10 nucleotides align to TRBD2. The CDR3 is 17 residues long. Germline CDR1 SEHNR, CDR2 FQNEAQ (reference sequence). Losses at the gene ends were 2 bases for V and 7 bases for J; bases not matched to a gene: 11. The CDR3 DNA follows: TGTGCCAGCAGCTTAAACCCCGGGACTAGCGTTGAAAATGAGCAGTTCTTC. Encoded protein: CASSLNPGTSVENEQFF.

This clone was seen only once. This sequence joins TRBV7-9 and TRBJ2-7; D gene unclear. The V gene's germline CDR1 is SEHNR and CDR2 FQNEAQ (reference sequence). CDR3 length: 14 residues. Deletions cut 0 bases from V and 3 bases from J, with 9 bases between. The CDR3 DNA follows: TGTGCCAGCAGCTTAGCAGGCAGCCACTACGAGCAGTACGTC. Translating gives CASSLAGSHYEQYV.

The rearrangement links TRBV7-2 to TRBJ1-1, with 7 nucleotides matching TRBD1. With 6 bases clipped from V and 0 bases from J, the junction kept 4 bases outside the gene matches. Germline-derived CDR1 and CDR2 are SGHTA and FQGNSA. The length of the CDR3 is 14 residues. CDR3 sequence (DNA): TGTGCCAGCAGTAAGGACAGGCTGAACACTGAAGCTTTCTTT. Protein sequence: CASSKDRLNTEAFF.

J is TRBJ2-7 and V is TRBV5-6; 7 bases fit TRBD1. From germline, CDR1 is SGHDT and CDR2 YYEEEE. V dropped 3 bases and J dropped 6; count of bases not matched to a gene: 9. This CDR3 region has 14 residues. As DNA, the CDR3 is TGTGCCAGCAGCTGGGCCACAGGGGTAAGCGAGCAGTACTTC. Amino acids: CASSWATGVSEQYF.

The V gene is TRBV4-3, the J gene TRBJ2-7; 7 nucleotides agree with TRBD1. Trimming cost V 0 bases and J 3 bases; bases outside gene matches: 8. Germline CDR1 reads LGHNA; CDR2 reads YSLEER. The CDR3 length is 16 residues. CDR3 loop: CASSQDRAGGFYEQYV. The CDR3 DNA is TGCGCCAGCAGCCAAGATCGGGCAGGGGGATTCTACGAGCAGTACGTC.

The V and J genes are TRBV19 and TRBJ1-2, with 9 bases identical to TRBD1. The CDR3 loop spans 15 amino acids. The trim removed 7 bases at V and 8 bases at J, leaving 14 bases unmatched. Per the germline V gene, CDR1 is LNHDA and CDR2 is SQIVND (reference sequence). CDR3 sequence (DNA): TGTGCCAGTATCCTATCCCGGGACAGGGCTCGGGGCTACACCTTC. Translation gives CASILSRDRARGYTF.

CDR3 in amino acids: CSVKPRQWELSTDTQYF. CDR3 DNA sequence: TGCAGCGTGAAGCCCAGACAGTGGGAACTTAGCACAGATACGCAGTATTTT. The rearrangement uses TRBV29-1 and TRBJ2-3, with a weak D call TRBD1 (5 bases). The CDR3 sequence is 17 residues long. In germline, CDR1 is SQVTM, CDR2 ANQGSEA. V was clipped by 6 bases and J by 0 bases, with 22 bases between them.

The CDR3 coding sequence is TGTGCCAGCAGCGCCGGGACTAGGGGCCAGAATGAGCAGTTCTTC. This codes for CASSAGTRGQNEQFF. The rearrangement links TRBV9 to TRBJ2-1, with 8 bases matching TRBD2. Trimming took 3 bases from V and 7 from J; bases not matched to a gene: 9. CDR1 and CDR2 from the germline V gene are SGDLS and YYNGEE. The CDR3 sequence is 15 residues long.

A remark on this clone: Possible read error: a much larger clone is one base away. The chain joins TRBV4-1 to TRBJ1-2; D not resolved. Germline CDR1 is MGHRA and CDR2 is YSYEKL. There are 13 residues in the CDR3. CDR3 nucleotide sequence: TGCGCCAGCAGCCCCCCGGCTTCGCATGGCTACATCTTC. Its translation is CASSPPASHGYIF.

The chain joins TRBV9 to TRBJ2-6, with 10 bases identical to TRBD2. CDR1 and CDR2 from the germline V gene are SGDLS and YYNGEE. V was pared by 1 base and J by 0 bases, with 7 bases of the junction left unmatched. CDR3 length: 19 amino acids. The CDR3 region has the DNA TGTGCCAGCAGCGTACGAAGCGGGAGGGCACCCTCTGGGGCCAACGTCCTGACTTTC. Translating it yields CASSVRSGRAPSGANVLTF.

V and J are TRBV13 and TRBJ1-2, with D possibly matching TRBD1 (5 bases). From germline, CDR1 is PRHDT and CDR2 FYEKMQ (reference sequence). V was cut by 1 base and J by 7 bases, with 7 bases left in between. This CDR3 has 12 amino acids. Written as DNA, the CDR3 is TGTGCCAGCAGCTTAGTTGGGGCTGGCTACACCTTC. It is translated as CASSLVGAGYTF.

The chain recombines TRBV24-1 with TRBJ2-2; 7 bases agree with TRBD1. Unmatched junction bases numbered 10, after V lost 9 bases and J lost 4 bases. The CDR3 loop spans 15 amino acids. CDR1 is KGHDR and CDR2 is SFDVKD in the germline V gene. Here the CDR3 reads CATANTGEGTGELFF. The CDR3 nucleotides read TGTGCCACCGCCAACACAGGGGAAGGCACCGGGGAGCTGTTTTTT.

This clone was seen only once. The chain joins TRBV29-1 to TRBJ1-1, with D possibly TRBD1 on 5 matching bases. CDR3 length equals 14 residues. The ends were cut back, 7 bases at V and 2 bases at J, with 17 bases in the middle. The V gene's germline CDR1 is SQVTM and CDR2 ANQGSEA. CDR3 region: CSAPKGAGNTEAFF. The DNA of the CDR3 is TGCAGCGCTCCTAAAGGGGCGGGAAACACTGAAGCTTTCTTT.

V gene TRBV12-3 or TRBV12-4 combines with J gene TRBJ2-1; D is undetermined. There are 13 residues in the CDR3. V lost 4 bases and J 2 bases, leaving 6 bases between the germline ends. Written as DNA, the CDR3 is TGTGCCAGCAGTTCTCCAACCTACAATGAGCAGTTCTTC. Its translation: CASSSPTYNEQFF.

A single count supports this clone. This chain links TRBV7-2 with TRBJ1-1; 11 nucleotides line up with TRBD1. CDR3 size: 15 residues. Germline CDR1 reads SGHTA; CDR2 reads FQGNSA. The ends lost 6 bases at V and 4 bases at J; junction bases unmatched: 7. This chain's CDR3 is CASRKSGQGATEAFF. The CDR3 DNA reads as TGTGCCAGCAGAAAAAGCGGACAGGGGGCCACTGAAGCTTTCTTT.

The rearrangement joins TRBV27 to TRBJ2-3; no firm D call. Germline V CDR1 and CDR2: MNHEY, SMNVEV (reference sequence). The CDR3 is made up of 15 amino acids. Trimming removed 3 bases at V and 5 bases at J, with 15 bases between. Here the CDR3 DNA reads TGTGCCAGCAGTTTTGCAGGATTCCGAAAAGATACGCAGTATTTT. It translates to CASSFAGFRKDTQYF.

V gene TRBV25-1 combines with J gene TRBJ2-5, with TRBD1 identical over 9 bases. The CDR3 has 15 residues. The ends lost 4 bases at V and 3 bases at J; junction bases unmatched: 6. Looked up from germline, CDR1 is MGHDK and CDR2 is SYGVNS. For the CDR3, the DNA is TGTGCCAGCAGTGTACCCGGGACAGGGAAAGAGACCCAGTACTTC. Translating it yields CASSVPGTGKETQYF.

The chain uses TRBV5-1 and TRBJ2-1; weak D call: TRBD1 (5 bases). With 4 bases removed from V and 0 bases from J, the gap between germline ends came to 8 bases. This CDR3 has 14 amino acids. CDR1 is SGHRS and CDR2 is YFSETQ in the germline V gene. The CDR3 reads CASSQGSSYNEQFF. The CDR3 DNA reads as TGCGCCAGCAGCCAGGGAAGCTCCTACAATGAGCAGTTCTTC.

This chain links TRBV7-6 with TRBJ2-2; maybe TRBD2 (6 bases). V dropped 4 bases and J dropped 2 bases, with 8 bases sitting between them. The CDR3 has 14 residues. Per the germline V gene, CDR1 is SGHVS and CDR2 is FNYEAQ. The CDR3 is CASSSGRNTGELFF. The CDR3 DNA reads as TGTGCCAGCAGCTCCGGGAGAAACACCGGGGAGCTGTTTTTT.

This clone has only one observation. V usage is TRBV3-1 (or the pseudogene TRBV3-2) and J usage is TRBJ1-4; a weak D match, TRBD1 (5 bases). The V gene lost 2 bases and the J gene lost 8 bases, with 15 bases spanning the gap. The length of the CDR3 is 15 residues. Germline CDR1 LGHDT, CDR2 YNNKEL (reference sequence). CDR3 loop: CASSQSGTHNEKLFF. CDR3 sequence (DNA): TGTGCCAGCAGCCAATCCGGGACTCACAACGAAAAACTGTTTTTT.

J is TRBJ1-6 and V is TRBV18; TRBD1 is a possible D gene (6 bases). This CDR3 contains 17 residues. The germline gives CDR1 KGHSH, CDR2 LQKENI. The V gene lost 3 bases and the J gene lost 3 bases, with 15 bases spanning the gap. CDR3 loop: CASSPGGPTLYNSPLHF. CDR3 DNA sequence: TGTGCCAGCTCACCGGGGGGCCCGACCCTCTATAATTCACCCCTCCACTTT.

V and J are TRBV7-8 and TRBJ1-5; D not resolved. Germline V lookup: CDR1 SGHVS, CDR2 FQNEAQ. This CDR3 is built from 16 residues. Trimming removed 0 bases from V and 4 bases from J, with 13 bases in between. The CDR3, as DNA: TGTGCCAGCAGCTTAGCTGTGGGTTTAGAAAATCAGCCCCAGCATTTT. It yields the protein CASSLAVGLENQPQHF.

The rearrangement joins TRBV12-3 or TRBV12-4 to TRBJ1-2, with no clear D. V dropped 5 bases and J dropped 0 bases, with 7 bases sitting between them. The CDR3 loop spans 13 amino acids. The DNA of the CDR3 is TGTGCCAGCAGTCCCCTTGCTAACTATGGCTACACCTTC. The encoded protein is CASSPLANYGYTF.

The CDR3 region is CASSSPGTGAPAFF. In nucleotides, the CDR3 is TGTGCCAGCAGTTCTCCGGGGACAGGGGCGCCAGCTTTCTTT. The V and J genes are TRBV27 and TRBJ1-1; 10 bases match TRBD1. The germline CDR1 and CDR2 sequences are MNHEY and SMNVEV (reference sequence). The CDR3 loop spans 14 amino acids. V trimming: 4 bases; J trimming: 10 bases; junction bases outside the gene matches: 9.

The chain joins TRBV29-1 to TRBJ2-2, with 8 nucleotides matching TRBD2. V was pared by 6 bases and J by 5 bases, with 11 bases of the junction left unmatched. Per the germline V gene, CDR1 is SQVTM and CDR2 is ANQGSEA. The CDR3 consists of 15 residues. DNA of the CDR3: TGCAGCGTCGCCATGACCGGACTAGCAACCGGGGAGCTGTTTTTT. Translated, it gives CSVAMTGLATGELFF.

This clone turned up a few times. The rearrangement joins TRBV20-1 to TRBJ1-5; D is possibly TRBD1 (5 bases). V lost 6 bases, J lost 6 bases, and 6 bases lay in between. CDR1 DFQATT and CDR2 SNEGSKA come from the germline V gene (reference sequence). CDR3 length: 10 amino acids. DNA of the CDR3: TGCAGTGCAGGGGTTCAGCCCCAGCATTTT. Translation: CSAGVQPQHF.

The gene calls are TRBV5-1 and TRBJ2-4; D remains unclear. CDR1 is SGHRS, CDR2 YFSETQ, per germline. The CDR3 extends over 12 amino acids. The germline V and J ends were trimmed by 1 base and 5 bases, with 4 bases remaining between them. In DNA, the CDR3 is TGCGCCAGCAGCTTGTCGGAAAACATTCAGTACTTC. Translating gives CASSLSENIQYF.

The chain uses TRBV10-3 and TRBJ2-7; no clear D. Germline-derived CDR1 and CDR2 are ENHRY and SYGVKD. Deletions cut 7 bases from V and 8 bases from J, with 18 bases between. There are 13 residues in the CDR3. CDR3 in amino acids: CAITNISIAKQYF. For the CDR3, the DNA is TGTGCCATCACTAACATTAGTATAGCCAAGCAGTACTTC.

This clone was counted a single time. The gene calls are TRBV29-1 and TRBJ2-5; tentative D call: TRBD1 (5 bases). The V gene lost 6 bases and the J gene lost 1 base, with 9 bases spanning the gap. CDR1 and CDR2 from the germline V gene are SQVTM and ANQGSEA. This CDR3 comprises 12 residues. CDR3 region: CSVRDFQETQYF. CDR3 DNA: TGCAGCGTCAGGGATTTCCAAGAGACCCAGTACTTC.